The rows below give T cell receptor beta chains drawn from one sample of a study of shared clonotypes between healthy human individuals. Libraries were prepared by immunoSEQ multiplex PCR; TCRdb keeps only in-frame clonotypes and omits some of them. Of some 1,900,000 clones in the sample, over 85% are singletons; the top ten hold around 1%. The sample was naive CD8+ T cells sorted from blood. The receptor set was obtained from a man between 18 and 35 years old in good health. Each CDR3 is given with its conserved first and last residue. D genes are given only for firm matches. Clone size appears in some rows only: once, few, many, or a class for an expanded clone.

len: 13; abundance: -; d_gene: -; v_gene: TRBV4-1; j_gene: TRBJ2-7; CDR3nt: TGCGCCAGCAGCCAACATGGGGGAAACGAGCAGTACTTC; CDR3aa: CASSQHGGNEQYF
len: 12; abundance: -; d_gene: -; v_gene: TRBV5-6; j_gene: TRBJ1-1; CDR3nt: TGTGCCAGCAGCTTCTCCGACGCTGAAGCTTTCTTT; CDR3aa: CASSFSDAEAFF
len: 15; abundance: -; d_gene: -; v_gene: TRBV2; j_gene: TRBJ1-5; CDR3nt: TGTGCCAGCAGTGATCGGGGGATTAGCAATCAGCCCCAGCATTTT; CDR3aa: CASSDRGISNQPQHF
len: 15; abundance: once; d_gene: -; v_gene: TRBV10-1; j_gene: TRBJ2-2; CDR3nt: TGCGCCAGCAGCCCCGGGACTTTCAACACCGGGGAGCTGTTTTTT; CDR3aa: CASSPGTFNTGELFF
len: 12; abundance: -; d_gene: -; v_gene: TRBV5-6; j_gene: TRBJ1-1; CDR3nt: TGTGCCAGCAGCCCACTTGGCACTGAAGCTTTCTTT; CDR3aa: CASSPLGTEAFF
len: 13; abundance: few; d_gene: -; v_gene: TRBV12-5; j_gene: TRBJ1-1; CDR3nt: TGTGCTAGTGGTTTAGAGTTTAACACTGAAGCTTTCTTT; CDR3aa: CASGLEFNTEAFF
len: 16; abundance: -; d_gene: TRBD2; v_gene: TRBV19; j_gene: TRBJ2-7; CDR3nt: TGTGCCAGTTCGGGACTAGCGGACTCACTATCCTACGAGCAGTACTTC; CDR3aa: CASSGLADSLSYEQYF
len: 16; abundance: -; d_gene: TRBD2; v_gene: TRBV4-1; j_gene: TRBJ2-1; CDR3nt: TGCGCCAGCAGCCAAGAGTCGCTAGCGGCCTACAATGAGCAGTTCTTC; CDR3aa: CASSQESLAAYNEQFF
len: 20; abundance: -; d_gene: -; v_gene: TRBV16; j_gene: TRBJ1-2; CDR3nt: TGTGCCAGCAGCCTTAACGGGCCCCCAGGGGAAGGTTCCTCCTCCTATGGCTACACCTTC; CDR3aa: CASSLNGPPGEGSSSYGYTF
len: 14; abundance: -; d_gene: -; v_gene: TRBV9; j_gene: TRBJ1-1; CDR3nt: TGTGCCAGCAGCGTGTCCGGTTGGGGCACTGAAGCTTTCTTT; CDR3aa: CASSVSGWGTEAFF
len: 16; abundance: once; d_gene: -; v_gene: TRBV29-1; j_gene: TRBJ1-2; CDR3nt: TGCAGCGTTGATGGGGGGCCCGAGTGGGGGCAGCTGGGCTACACCTTC; CDR3aa: CSVDGGPEWGQLGYTF
len: 14; abundance: -; d_gene: -; v_gene: TRBV5-4; j_gene: TRBJ1-4; CDR3nt: TGTGCCAGCAGCTTGGCAGACGCGAATGAAAAACTGTTTTTT; CDR3aa: CASSLADANEKLFF
len: 14; abundance: -; d_gene: -; v_gene: TRBV7-9; j_gene: TRBJ1-2; CDR3nt: TGTGCCAGCAGCTTTGGGAGTTTTAACTATGGCTACACCTTC; CDR3aa: CASSFGSFNYGYTF
len: 16; abundance: -; d_gene: TRBD2; v_gene: TRBV27; j_gene: TRBJ2-7; CDR3nt: TGTGCCAGCAGTTTATCGGGCGGGAGGGGGCACTACGAGCAGTACTTC; CDR3aa: CASSLSGGRGHYEQYF
len: 15; abundance: -; d_gene: TRBD1; v_gene: TRBV6-1; j_gene: TRBJ1-3; CDR3nt: TGTGCCAGCAGTGTATTTGGGACAGTCGGAAACACCATATATTTT; CDR3aa: CASSVFGTVGNTIYF
len: 15; abundance: -; d_gene: TRBD1; v_gene: TRBV27; j_gene: TRBJ2-3; CDR3nt: TGTGCCAGCAGCCCGGGGACAGGGGTAAGAGATACGCAGTATTTT; CDR3aa: CASSPGTGVRDTQYF
len: 18; abundance: -; d_gene: TRBD2; v_gene: TRBV13; j_gene: TRBJ2-1; CDR3nt: TGTGCCAGCAGCCAGGGACTAGCGGGGTTTGGCCGTACAAATGAGCAGTTCTTC; CDR3aa: CASSQGLAGFGRTNEQFF
len: 14; abundance: -; d_gene: -; v_gene: TRBV7-9; j_gene: TRBJ1-1; CDR3nt: TGTGCCAGCAGCATGCCGACGAGGGTACCTGAAGCTTTCTTT; CDR3aa: CASSMPTRVPEAFF
len: 14; abundance: -; d_gene: TRBD1; v_gene: TRBV6-5; j_gene: TRBJ1-1; CDR3nt: TGTGCCAGCAGTTACTCGAACAGGGGAACTGAAGCTTTCTTT; CDR3aa: CASSYSNRGTEAFF
len: 13; abundance: -; d_gene: -; v_gene: TRBV7-9; j_gene: TRBJ2-2; CDR3nt: TGTGCCAGCAGCCAAACTTACGGCGGGGAGCTGTTTTTT; CDR3aa: CASSQTYGGELFF
len: 13; abundance: -; d_gene: -; v_gene: TRBV13; j_gene: TRBJ1-1; CDR3nt: TGTGCCAGCAGGTTAGGGGTTAACACTGAAGCTTTCTTT; CDR3aa: CASRLGVNTEAFF
len: 15; abundance: -; d_gene: -; v_gene: TRBV9; j_gene: TRBJ2-7; CDR3nt: TGTGCCAGCAGCGTAGGGCTTCAACTTACAGCGGAGCAGTACTTC; CDR3aa: CASSVGLQLTAEQYF
len: 19; abundance: -; d_gene: -; v_gene: TRBV4-3; j_gene: TRBJ1-3; CDR3nt: TGCGCCAGCAGCCAGGCTTCCCCCAGAATCGAGTTCTCTGGAAACACCATATATTTT; CDR3aa: CASSQASPRIEFSGNTIYF
len: 13; abundance: -; d_gene: -; v_gene: TRBV5-1; j_gene: TRBJ2-1; CDR3nt: TGCGCCAGCAGCTTGGGTACAGACAATGAGCAGTTCTTC; CDR3aa: CASSLGTDNEQFF
len: 15; abundance: -; d_gene: -; v_gene: TRBV7-6; j_gene: TRBJ2-3; CDR3nt: TGTGCCAGCAGCTTAGCCGGCCCTGGCACAGATACGCAGTATTTT; CDR3aa: CASSLAGPGTDTQYF
len: 14; abundance: -; d_gene: -; v_gene: TRBV27; j_gene: TRBJ1-2; CDR3nt: TGTGCCAGCAGCCTTGCAGGGTGGGGGTATGGCTACACCTTC; CDR3aa: CASSLAGWGYGYTF